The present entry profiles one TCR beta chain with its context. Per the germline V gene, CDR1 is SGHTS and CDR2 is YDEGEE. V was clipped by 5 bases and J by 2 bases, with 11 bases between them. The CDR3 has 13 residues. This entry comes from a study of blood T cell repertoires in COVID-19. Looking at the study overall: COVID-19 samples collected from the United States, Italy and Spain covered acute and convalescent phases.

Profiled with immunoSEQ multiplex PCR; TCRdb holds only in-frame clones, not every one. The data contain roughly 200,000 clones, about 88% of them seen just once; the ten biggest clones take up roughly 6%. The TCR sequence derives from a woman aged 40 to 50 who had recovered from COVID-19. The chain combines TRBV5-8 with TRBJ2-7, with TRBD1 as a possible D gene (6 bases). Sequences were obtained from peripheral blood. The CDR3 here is CASRQRGTYEQYF. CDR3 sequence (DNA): TGTGCCAGCAGGCAGAGGGGGACCTACGAGCAGTACTTC.